Listed here are 17 T cell receptor beta chains from one sample, sequenced in a study of T cell changes during pregnancy in multiple sclerosis. This table comes from immunoSEQ multiplex PCR, and its TCRdb copy is limited to in-frame clones, with some not included. The table lists about 58,000 clones, approximately 93% of them singletons, with about 4% in the top ten. The sample in question was CD8+ T cells from peripheral blood mononuclear cells, obtained in the second trimester of pregnancy. These receptors all come from a female donor with multiple sclerosis, enrolled in a pregnancy study.

The V gene is TRBV19, the J gene TRBJ1-1; D is uncertain. Trimming took off 9 bases at V and 1 base at J, with 15 bases between the two ends. Germline-derived CDR1 and CDR2 are LNHDA and SQIVND (reference sequence). The CDR3 extends over 14 amino acids. CDR3 loop: CARWNEDRNTEAFF. The CDR3 coding sequence is TGTGCCAGATGGAATGAGGATCGGAACACTGAAGCTTTCTTT.

This rearrangement joins TRBV25-1 to TRBJ1-1, with D perhaps TRBD1 (5 bases). Germline V CDR1 and CDR2: MGHDK, SYGVNS. The length of the CDR3 is 13 residues. Trimming stripped 8 bases from V and 5 bases from J, with 15 bases between. CDR3 protein: CASVLGGGTEAFF. CDR3 sequence (DNA): TGTGCCAGCGTACTGGGGGGAGGAACTGAAGCTTTCTTT.

J is TRBJ1-2 and V is TRBV6-7; D perhaps matches TRBD1 (6 bases). TRBV6-7 is marked as an open reading frame, function uncertain. V was cut by 0 bases and J by 2 bases, with 7 bases left in between. This CDR3 contains 14 residues. This chain's CDR3 is CASSYSGQNYGYTF. CDR3 coding DNA: TGTGCCAGCAGTTACTCGGGACAAAACTATGGCTACACCTTC.

V and J are TRBV5-4 and TRBJ2-1; 8 bases align to TRBD2. CDR1 and CDR2 from the germline V gene are SGHNT and YYREEE (reference sequence). This CDR3 is built from 15 residues. The V gene end was trimmed by 6 bases and the J gene end by 8 bases; junction bases not matched to a gene: 13. CDR3 region: CASTPSEREYYEQFF. DNA for the CDR3: TGTGCCAGCACCCCTAGTGAGCGGGAGTACTATGAGCAGTTCTTC.

The CDR3 sequence: CASSQDKRGGTGELFF. The CDR3 region has the DNA TGCGCCAGCAGCCAAGATAAGCGGGGGGGCACCGGGGAGCTGTTTTTT. This rearrangement joins TRBV4-3 to TRBJ2-2; TRBD2 matches 10 bases. Germline V lookup: CDR1 LGHNA, CDR2 YSLEER. The trim removed 0 bases at V and 4 bases at J, leaving 2 bases unmatched. The CDR3 sequence is 16 residues long.

The J gene is TRBJ2-7, the V gene TRBV30, with TRBD1 matching over 9 bases. This CDR3 is 14 amino acids long. With V trimmed by 0 bases and J by 3 bases, 3 bases remained unmatched. From germline, CDR1 is GTSNPN and CDR2 SVGIG (reference sequence). The CDR3 sequence: CAWSVGTGIYEQYF. The CDR3 region has the DNA TGTGCCTGGAGTGTAGGGACAGGGATCTACGAGCAGTACTTC. The variable domain in full, completed from reference TRBV30 and TRBJ2-7, reads SQTIHQWPATLVQPVGSPLSLECTVEGTSNPNLYWYRQAAGRGLQLLFYSVGIGQISSEVPQNLSASRPQDRQFILSSKKLLLSDSGFYLCAWSVGTGIYEQYFGPGTRLTVT.

CDR3 region: CAISEGGGQETQYF. The CDR3 region has the DNA TGTGCCATCTCGGAGGGGGGGGGCCAAGAGACCCAGTACTTC. This chain uses TRBV10-3 with TRBJ2-5; D might be TRBD2 (7 bases). Trimming removed 8 bases from V and 1 base from J, with 14 bases in between. Germline CDR1 ENHRY, CDR2 SYGVKD. This CDR3 has 14 amino acids.

This clone was counted a single time. V is TRBV27 and J is TRBJ1-5; TRBD1 matches 9 bases. The CDR3 is 19 residues long. After removal of 2 bases from V and 4 bases from J, the junction contained 15 bases not matched to a gene. Germline CDR1 reads MNHEY; CDR2 reads SMNVEV (reference sequence). The CDR3 DNA reads TGTGCCAGCAGTTTAAAGGGACAGGGACATATTCTTTGGAATCAGCCCCAGCATTTT. Residues: CASSLKGQGHILWNQPQHF.

The chain couples TRBV15 to TRBJ2-7, with unresolved D. The CDR3 consists of 14 residues. Germline-derived CDR1 and CDR2 are LNHNV and YYDKDF (reference sequence). The germline V and J ends were trimmed by 2 bases and 0 bases, with 8 bases remaining between them. CDR3 protein: CATSRPDTSYEQYF. The CDR3 DNA follows: TGTGCCACCAGCAGACCCGACACCTCCTACGAGCAGTACTTC.

The V call is TRBV15, the J call TRBJ1-1; D not resolved. Looked up from germline, CDR1 is LNHNV and CDR2 is YYDKDF (reference sequence). This CDR3 region has 15 residues. Trimming removed 0 bases at V and 1 base at J, with 9 bases between. The CDR3 protein is CATSRDRAGNTEAFF. CDR3 DNA: TGTGCCACCAGCAGAGATCGGGCGGGGAACACTGAAGCTTTCTTT.

The V and J genes are TRBV6-6 and TRBJ2-7, with D possibly being TRBD2 (5 bases). V was pared by 0 bases and J by 3 bases, with 15 bases between. The CDR3 contains 16 residues. The germline V gene has CDR1 MNHNY and CDR2 SVGAGI (reference sequence). The CDR3 bases are TGTGCCAGCAGTTACTCCCCAGCGGTCCCGCGCTACGAGCAGTACTTC. Translation: CASSYSPAVPRYEQYF.

Here the CDR3 reads CASSPRSYNQPQHF. CDR3 nucleotide sequence: TGTGCCAGCAGCCCCCGCAGTTACAATCAGCCCCAGCATTTT. The chain uses TRBV7-8 and TRBJ1-5, with unresolved D. The CDR3 runs 14 residues. The germline CDR1 and CDR2 sequences are SGHVS and FQNEAQ. V was pared by 5 bases and J by 3 bases, with 11 bases between. Complete variable domain (other parts from reference TRBV7-8 and TRBJ1-5): GAGVSQSPRYKVAKRGQDVALRCDPISGHVSLFWYQQALGQGPEFLTYFQNEAQLDKSGLPSDRFFAERPEGSVSTLKIQRTQQEDSAVYLCASSPRSYNQPQHFGDGTRLSIL.

The chain couples TRBV7-2 to TRBJ2-7, with D perhaps matching TRBD1 (6 bases). This CDR3 spans 14 amino acids. Germline CDR1 SGHTA, CDR2 FQGNSA. Trimming stripped 1 base from V and 4 bases from J, with 11 bases between. The CDR3 is CASSLGTGLYEQYF. The DNA of the CDR3 is TGTGCCAGCAGCTTAGGAACAGGGTTGTACGAGCAGTACTTC.

The CDR3: CASSTGTGEGTQYF. Written as DNA, the CDR3 is TGTGCCAGCAGCACCGGGACAGGGGAAGGAACGCAGTATTTT. The chain joins TRBV7-9 to TRBJ2-3; 10 bases agree with TRBD1. J gave up 9 bases and V 5 bases, and 8 bases lay outside the gene matches. Germline-derived CDR1 and CDR2 are SEHNR and FQNEAQ (reference sequence). The CDR3 is 14 amino acids.

This clone appeared once. The chain joins TRBV18 to TRBJ2-1, with 8 bases lining up with TRBD2. Germline V lookup: CDR1 KGHSH, CDR2 LQKENI. The CDR3 contains 16 residues. The junction had 5 bases not matched to a gene; V was cut back by 0 bases and J by 4 bases. Here the CDR3 reads CASSPPRAGVYNEQFF. CDR3 DNA sequence: TGTGCCAGCTCACCACCGAGAGCGGGAGTTTACAATGAGCAGTTCTTC.

The CDR3 nucleotides are TGTGCCAGCGTAGAGTCCACCGGGGAGCTGTTTTTT. Encoded protein: CASVESTGELFF. The chain is built from TRBV2 and TRBJ2-2; D gene ambiguous. V was cut by 8 bases and J by 4 bases, with 8 bases left in between. The CDR3 has 12 amino acids. The V gene's germline CDR1 is SNHLY and CDR2 FYNNEI. Filled out from reference TRBV2 and TRBJ2-2, the complete variable domain reads EPEVTQTPSHQVTQMGQEVILRCVPISNHLYFYWYRQILGQKVEFLVSFYNNEISEKSEIFDDQFSVERPDGSNFTLKIRSTKLEDSAMYFCASVESTGELFFGEGSRLTVL.

V gene TRBV5-1 combines with J gene TRBJ2-3; D is uncertain. The V gene lost 2 bases and the J gene lost 0 bases, with 10 bases spanning the gap. CDR3 length: 15 residues. The germline CDR1 and CDR2 sequences are SGHRS and YFSETQ. CDR3 protein: CASSFSVPSTDTQYF. The CDR3 DNA sequence: TGCGCCAGCAGCTTCTCGGTCCCTAGCACAGATACGCAGTATTTT.